The 28 T cell receptor beta chains presented below share a single source sample, sequenced in a study of blood T cell repertoires in COVID-19. The data were produced by immunoSEQ multiplex PCR, yet TCRdb's version contains in-frame clones alone and is incomplete. The data show fewer than 130,000 clones, roughly 72% seen once. Specimen: peripheral blood. The receptors derive from a man aged 80 or over with acute or convalescent COVID-19.

The chain recombines TRBV11-2 with TRBJ2-1, with D tentatively TRBD2 (6 bases). The V gene lost 3 bases and the J gene lost 4 bases, with 13 bases spanning the gap. The CDR3 covers 15 residues. Germline CDR1 reads SGHAT; CDR2 reads FQNNGV. The CDR3 sequence is CASSFSGRVYNEQFF. The CDR3 nucleotides are TGTGCCAGCAGCTTTAGCGGACGGGTATACAATGAGCAGTTCTTC.

The rearrangement uses TRBV3-1 (or the pseudogene TRBV3-2) and TRBJ2-3; TRBD2 agrees at 8 bases. CDR3 length equals 15 residues. Germline V lookup: CDR1 LGHDT, CDR2 YNNKEL (reference sequence). V lost 4 bases to trimming and J lost 2 bases; unmatched junction nucleotides: 5. The CDR3, as DNA: TGTGCCAGCAGCCCGGGGGGGCCCCTCACAGATACGCAGTATTTT. It translates to CASSPGGPLTDTQYF.

The J gene is TRBJ2-1, the V gene TRBV5-6; 9 nucleotides align to TRBD1. Trimming at V came to 2 bases and at J to 3 bases, leaving 6 bases not matched to a gene. This CDR3 has 16 amino acids. Germline V gene lookup returns CDR1 SGHDT and CDR2 YYEEEE. The chain's CDR3 is CASSFLDRGIYNEQFF. DNA of the CDR3: TGTGCCAGCAGCTTTTTGGACAGGGGCATCTACAATGAGCAGTTCTTC. The entire variable domain, with the rest obtained from reference TRBV5-6 and TRBJ2-1, is as follows: DAGVTQSPTHLIKTRGQQVTLRCSPKSGHDTVSWYQQALGQGPQFIFQYYEEEERQRGNFPDRFSGHQFPNYSSELNVNALLLGDSALYLCASSFLDRGIYNEQFFGPGTRLTVL.

The CDR3 here is CASSWGGQPQHF. DNA of the CDR3: TGTGCCAGCTCCTGGGGGGGTCAGCCCCAGCATTTT. The genes are TRBV18 and TRBJ1-5, with D possibly being TRBD1 (5 bases). The CDR3 runs to 12 residues. Trimming took 6 bases from V and 6 from J, leaving 9 bases between them. CDR1 is KGHSH and CDR2 is LQKENI in the germline V gene.

The V gene is TRBV5-6, the J gene TRBJ2-3, with 7 bases matching TRBD1. Per the germline V gene, CDR1 is SGHDT and CDR2 is YYEEEE. The J segment lost 3 bases and the V segment lost 4 bases, leaving 8 bases of the junction unmatched. This CDR3 has 15 residues. The CDR3 loop is CASSRPSGQTDTQYF. Written as DNA, the CDR3 is TGTGCCAGCAGCCGGCCCTCGGGACAGACAGATACGCAGTATTTT. The full variable domain, with the rest looked up from reference TRBV5-6 and TRBJ2-3, is DAGVTQSPTHLIKTRGQQVTLRCSPKSGHDTVSWYQQALGQGPQFIFQYYEEEERQRGNFPDRFSGHQFPNYSSELNVNALLLGDSALYLCASSRPSGQTDTQYFGPGTRLTVL.

The chain is built from TRBV18 and TRBJ1-6, with TRBD1 matching 8 bases. Per the germline V gene, CDR1 is KGHSH and CDR2 is LQKENI. This CDR3 has 15 amino acids. The V gene end was trimmed by 0 bases and the J gene end by 8 bases; junction bases not matched to a gene: 3. Written as DNA, the CDR3 is TGTGCCAGCTCACCACCTTTCAGGGGGCATTCACCCCTCCACTTT. Encoded protein: CASSPPFRGHSPLHF.

The rearrangement joins TRBV7-2 to TRBJ2-5, with a weak D call TRBD2 (7 bases). From germline, CDR1 is SGHTA and CDR2 FQGNSA. Between the trimmed V and J ends, which lost 1 base and 4 bases, there was a span of 13 bases. The CDR3 consists of 15 residues. CDR3 coding DNA: TGTGCCAGCAGCTTAGTCCGGGGGGCGCGAGAGACCCAGTACTTC. Translated, it gives CASSLVRGARETQYF.

The J gene is TRBJ2-4, the V gene TRBV19; D is possibly TRBD2 (6 bases). V lost 5 bases and J 0 bases, leaving 8 bases between the germline ends. The V gene's germline CDR1 is LNHDA and CDR2 SQIVND (reference sequence). This CDR3 is 14 amino acids long. The CDR3 bases are TGTGCCAGTAGTGGAGGGCTAGCCAAAAACATTCAGTACTTC. It is translated as CASSGGLAKNIQYF.

This chain uses TRBV2 with TRBJ2-7, with 10 bases identical to TRBD2. Germline CDR1 is SNHLY and CDR2 is FYNNEI. The ends lost 3 bases at V and 3 bases at J; junction bases unmatched: 5. The CDR3 totals 15 residues. The CDR3 bases are TGTGCCAGCAGTGATACAGCGGGAGGGAACTACGAGCAGTACTTC. Translation gives CASSDTAGGNYEQYF.

This chain connects TRBV24-1 to TRBJ2-2; a weak D match, TRBD1 (5 bases). The CDR3 contains 17 residues. With 2 bases removed from V and 3 bases from J, the gap between germline ends came to 15 bases. Germline V CDR1 and CDR2: KGHDR, SFDVKD. CDR3 amino acids: CATSDSDTGRHTGELFF. As DNA, the CDR3 is TGTGCCACCAGTGATTCCGATACAGGTAGACACACCGGGGAGCTGTTTTTT.

The rearrangement uses TRBV6-1 and TRBJ1-5, with D uncertain. Germline V gene sequence: CDR1 MNHNS, CDR2 SASEGT. Trimming left V 1 base short and J 6 bases short, with 4 bases between. CDR3 length equals 12 residues. CDR3 bases: TGTGCCAGCAGTGAAGGGGCTCAGCCCCAGCATTTT. It is translated as CASSEGAQPQHF.

This clone was seen a few times. The chain employs TRBV27 and TRBJ2-1, with TRBD1 identical over 7 bases. From germline, CDR1 is MNHEY and CDR2 SMNVEV (reference sequence). Unmatched junction bases numbered 10, after V lost 1 base and J lost 7 bases. The CDR3 length is 16 residues. The CDR3 protein is CASSLYSSGTENEQFF. The CDR3 nucleotides read TGTGCCAGCAGTTTATACTCTTCCGGGACAGAAAATGAGCAGTTCTTC.

The chain links TRBV15 to TRBJ2-3, with TRBD2 as a possible D gene (6 bases). The germline gives CDR1 LNHNV, CDR2 YYDKDF (reference sequence). The V end was cut by 2 bases, the J end by 2 bases, with 14 bases between. This CDR3 comprises 16 residues. CDR3 loop: CATSRSLGGITDTQYF. CDR3 sequence (DNA): TGTGCCACCAGCAGATCCCTGGGGGGAATCACAGATACGCAGTATTTT.

The table lists this clone with a few counts. This sequence joins TRBV4-2 and TRBJ1-4; D is ambiguous. The V and J ends lost 4 bases and 4 bases respectively, with 7 bases between them. This CDR3 has 13 residues. From germline, CDR1 is LGHNA and CDR2 YNFKEQ. The CDR3 DNA is TGTGCCAGCAGCCCATCGGGTAATGAAAAACTGTTTTTT. Protein: CASSPSGNEKLFF.

The chain links TRBV13 to TRBJ1-6; maybe TRBD1 (5 bases). Germline CDR1 is PRHDT and CDR2 is FYEKMQ (reference sequence). Trimming took off 5 bases at V and 7 bases at J, with 12 bases between the two ends. CDR3 length equals 14 residues. CDR3 bases: TGTGCCAGCAGCCTCCGGGGGTACAATTCACCCCTCCACTTT. Amino acid sequence: CASSLRGYNSPLHF.

V is TRBV7-2 and J is TRBJ1-2; weak D call: TRBD1 (5 bases). The CDR3 is 13 residues long. CDR1 and CDR2 (germline): SGHTA, FQGNSA. The ends were cut back, 6 bases at V and 7 bases at J, with 15 bases in the middle. Here the CDR3 reads CASREPTGRGYTF. The CDR3 nucleotides read TGTGCCAGCAGGGAGCCCACAGGTCGTGGCTACACCTTC.

This clone was observed a few times. The chain carries TRBV18 and TRBJ2-7, with 7 bases identical to TRBD1. Germline CDR1 reads KGHSH; CDR2 reads LQKENI. Unmatched junction bases numbered 6, after V lost 5 bases and J lost 5 bases. CDR3 length: 13 residues. CDR3 amino acids: CASSSSQGNEQYF. The CDR3 bases are TGTGCCAGCTCATCCTCACAGGGGAACGAGCAGTACTTC.

The table lists this clone with a count of one. V and J are TRBV11-2 and TRBJ2-7; 8 nucleotides line up with TRBD2. V was pared by 4 bases and J by 3 bases, with 8 bases of the junction left unmatched. The CDR3 totals 15 residues. Per germline, CDR1 SGHAT and CDR2 FQNNGV. CDR3 protein: CASSYTSGPNYEQYF. The DNA for the CDR3 is TGTGCCAGCAGCTATACTAGCGGCCCGAACTACGAGCAGTACTTC.

The count of this clone is one. The chain recombines TRBV19 with TRBJ1-5; TRBD1 is a possible D gene (5 bases). In germline, CDR1 is LNHDA, CDR2 SQIVND (reference sequence). V lost 8 bases to trimming and J lost 9 bases, with 17 bases between them. CDR3 length: 13 residues. In nucleotides, the CDR3 is TGTGCCAGTGGAGATAGGGACTTTCGGCCCCAGCATTTT. It codes for CASGDRDFRPQHF.

The rearrangement joins TRBV3-1 (or the pseudogene TRBV3-2) to TRBJ2-1; 15 bases align to TRBD2. With V trimmed by 3 bases and J by 15 bases, 12 bases remained unmatched. Germline CDR1 is LGHDT and CDR2 is YNNKEL (reference sequence). This CDR3 has 16 residues. The CDR3 region has the DNA TGTGCCAGCAGCCAGAGGGGCGGGACTAGCGGGAGGATTAGGTTCTTC. Translated: CASSQRGGTSGRIRFF.

The V call is TRBV12-3 or TRBV12-4, the J call TRBJ2-7; the D gene is possibly TRBD1 (6 bases). The CDR3 is made up of 13 amino acids. V was clipped by 6 bases and J by 6 bases, with 15 bases between them. The CDR3 nucleotides read TGTGCCAGCAGGCGAAACCAGGGGTCCGAGCAGTACTTC. It codes for CASRRNQGSEQYF.

This clone has only one observation. The chain has TRBV30 and TRBJ2-2, with 9 positions matching TRBD2. Trimming removed 5 bases from V and 4 bases from J; junction bases left unmatched: 5. The germline gives CDR1 GTSNPN, CDR2 SVGIG (reference sequence). This CDR3 has 14 residues. This chain's CDR3 is CAWASGVSTGELFF. As DNA, the CDR3 is TGTGCCTGGGCTAGCGGGGTGAGCACCGGGGAGCTGTTTTTT.

A few counts support this clone. This rearrangement joins TRBV27 to TRBJ2-1; 10 bases align to TRBD2. Germline V gene lookup returns CDR1 MNHEY and CDR2 SMNVEV (reference sequence). The CDR3 contains 15 residues. J lost 4 bases, V lost 2 bases, and 2 bases had no gene match. The CDR3 region has the DNA TGTGCCAGCAGTTTACTAGCGGGAGATTACAATGAGCAGTTCTTC. The encoded protein is CASSLLAGDYNEQFF.

The gene calls are TRBV10-1 and TRBJ2-5; tentatively, D is TRBD2 (5 bases). Looked up from germline, CDR1 is WNHNN and CDR2 is SYGVQD (reference sequence). Deletions cut 4 bases from V and 10 bases from J, with 13 bases between. The length of the CDR3 is 12 residues. CDR3 amino acids: CASSGERGLQYF. Written as DNA, the CDR3 is TGCGCCAGCAGTGGGGAGCGCGGTCTCCAGTACTTC.

The rearrangement uses TRBV2 and TRBJ2-5, with 11 bases that match TRBD1. The trim removed 4 bases at V and 4 bases at J, leaving 2 bases unmatched. The CDR3 covers 14 residues. The germline V gene has CDR1 SNHLY and CDR2 FYNNEI. The CDR3 sequence: CASSVGQGAETQYF. As DNA, the CDR3 is TGTGCCAGCAGTGTCGGACAGGGGGCAGAGACCCAGTACTTC.

The genes are TRBV6-5 and TRBJ2-1; maybe TRBD2 (7 bases). Germline CDR1 and CDR2: MNHEY and SVGAGI. The CDR3 extends over 16 amino acids. V gave up 0 bases and J gave up 3 bases, with 12 bases separating them. CDR3 amino acids: CASSYSGGGNYNEQFF. CDR3 DNA: TGTGCCAGCAGTTACTCAGGGGGGGGTAACTACAATGAGCAGTTCTTC.

This clone has a single count. The chain recombines TRBV27 with TRBJ1-5; 8 bases map to TRBD1. CDR1 is MNHEY and CDR2 is SMNVEV in the germline V gene (reference sequence). The V segment lost 8 bases and the J segment 2 bases; nucleotides outside the gene matches: 14. This CDR3 is 17 amino acids long. The CDR3 DNA sequence: TGTGCCAGCCGGGACGGGACAGGCGGTAAGGGCAATCAGCCCCAGCATTTT. Amino acids: CASRDGTGGKGNQPQHF.

The chain joins TRBV11-2 to TRBJ2-7, with 10 bases aligning to TRBD2. CDR1 SGHAT and CDR2 FQNNGV come from the germline V gene. The CDR3 is made up of 17 amino acids. V was pared by 5 bases and J by 3 bases, with 13 bases of the junction left unmatched. CDR3 in amino acids: CASSPTGRTSGDYEQYF. In DNA, the CDR3 is TGTGCCAGCAGCCCCACCGGTAGGACTAGCGGAGACTACGAGCAGTACTTC.